The 27 T cell receptor beta chains below were found in one sample sequenced in a study of blood T cell repertoires in COVID-19. The data were produced by immunoSEQ multiplex PCR, yet TCRdb's version contains in-frame clones alone and is incomplete. The sample contains approximately 160,000 clones, about 80% of which appear only once. Sequencing used peripheral blood. The source is a woman older than 75 with acute or convalescent COVID-19.

CDR3 in DNA: TGTGCCAGCAGTGCCCCACTAGCGGGAGCCTCCTACGAGCAGTACTTC. Amino acid sequence: CASSAPLAGASYEQYF. The genes are TRBV2 and TRBJ2-7; 11 nucleotides agree with TRBD2. Germline V gene lookup returns CDR1 SNHLY and CDR2 FYNNEI. CDR3 length: 16 amino acids. The trim removed 4 bases at V and 0 bases at J, leaving 5 bases unmatched.

V usage is TRBV7-9 and J usage is TRBJ2-1; unclear D gene. Germline V gene data show CDR1 as SEHNR and CDR2 as FQNEAQ (reference sequence). Deletions cut 5 bases from V and 7 bases from J, with 15 bases between. The CDR3 loop spans 14 amino acids. The CDR3 DNA follows: TGTGCCAGCAGCCCGATGGGCCATGGGAATGAGCAGTTCTTC. Encoded protein: CASSPMGHGNEQFF.

The V call is TRBV15, the J call TRBJ2-1, with a tentative D call TRBD1 (6 bases). This CDR3 contains 14 residues. V lost 4 bases to trimming and J lost 5 bases, with 12 bases between them. CDR1 is LNHNV, CDR2 YYDKDF, per germline (reference sequence). In DNA form, the CDR3 reads TGTGCCACCAGCAATAGTAGGGGGAACAATGAGCAGTTCTTC. Translating gives CATSNSRGNNEQFF.

The rearrangement joins TRBV5-4 to TRBJ2-5; D is uncertain. From germline, CDR1 is SGHNT and CDR2 YYREEE (reference sequence). Trimming pared 4 bases from V and 5 bases from J, leaving 15 bases between. This CDR3 has 14 residues. CDR3 in amino acids: CASSHPGPLETQYF. The CDR3 bases are TGTGCCAGCAGCCACCCCGGTCCGCTGGAGACCCAGTACTTC.

This rearrangement joins TRBV14 to TRBJ2-1, with D uncertain. Trimming shortened V by 4 bases and J by 8 bases, and 9 bases separated the two germline ends. Germline assignment: CDR1 SGHDN and CDR2 FVKESK. The length of the CDR3 is 12 residues. CDR3 sequence (DNA): TGTGCCAGCAGCCCCGGCCTAGATGAGCAGTTCTTC. It codes for CASSPGLDEQFF.

This chain links TRBV5-5 with TRBJ2-7; 12 bases fit TRBD1. Trimming took 5 bases from V and 1 from J; bases not matched to a gene: 4. Germline CDR1 SGHKS, CDR2 YYEKEE (reference sequence). The CDR3 is 15 residues long. The CDR3 here is CASRPGQGASYEQYF. The CDR3 DNA reads as TGTGCCAGCAGACCGGGACAGGGGGCGTCCTACGAGCAGTACTTC. The full variable domain, rest sourced from reference TRBV5-5 and TRBJ2-7, is DAGVTQSPTHLIKTRGQQVTLRCSPISGHKSVSWYQQVLGQGPQFIFQYYEKEERGRGNFPDRFSARQFPNYSSELNVNALLLGDSALYLCASRPGQGASYEQYFGPGTRLTVT.

The rearrangement joins TRBV20-1 to TRBJ1-5; D remains unclear. V was clipped by 3 bases and J by 0 bases, with 9 bases between them. Germline CDR1 DFQATT, CDR2 SNEGSKA (reference sequence). The CDR3 is 14 residues long. The DNA for the CDR3 is TGCAGTGCTAGTGGAGGTAATAGCAATCAGCCCCAGCATTTT. Residues: CSASGGNSNQPQHF.

V is TRBV6-1 and J is TRBJ2-2, with TRBD2 as a possible D gene (6 bases). The germline V gene has CDR1 MNHNS and CDR2 SASEGT. The CDR3 length is 13 residues. V lost 1 base and J 6 bases, leaving 6 bases between the germline ends. The CDR3 protein is CASSEGRAGELFF. DNA for the CDR3: TGTGCCAGCAGTGAAGGGAGGGCCGGGGAGCTGTTTTTT.

The gene calls are TRBV7-3 and TRBJ2-5; D ambiguous. The CDR3 contains 15 residues. Germline-derived CDR1 and CDR2 are SGHTA and FQGTGA. Trimming stripped 1 base from V and 5 bases from J, with 14 bases between. The CDR3 region has the DNA TGTGCCAGCAGCTTAAGAAGTGGGCAGTGGGAGACCCAGTACTTC. This translates into CASSLRSGQWETQYF. The full variable domain, rest sourced from reference TRBV7-3 and TRBJ2-5, is GAGVSQTPSNKVTEKGKYVELRCDPISGHTALYWYRQSLGQGPEFLIYFQGTGAADDSGLPNDRFFAVRPEGSVSTLKIQRTERGDSAVYLCASSLRSGQWETQYFGPGTRLLVL.

This clone was detected ten times or more. This chain connects TRBV5-1 to TRBJ1-1; tentatively, D is TRBD1 (6 bases). The CDR3 contains 12 residues. With 3 bases removed from V and 6 bases from J, the gap between germline ends came to 9 bases. Germline V lookup: CDR1 SGHRS, CDR2 YFSETQ. The DNA of the CDR3 is TGCGCCAGCAGCTACGGACAGTCTGAAGCTTTCTTT. Translation gives CASSYGQSEAFF.

This chain's CDR3 is CASSQELAGGPEKETQYF. The CDR3, as DNA: TGTGCCAGCAGCCAAGAGCTAGCGGGGGGGCCGGAAAAAGAGACCCAGTACTTC. This chain uses TRBV4-2 with TRBJ2-5; TRBD2 matches 12 bases. There are 18 residues in the CDR3. The V gene's germline CDR1 is LGHNA and CDR2 YNFKEQ. V shed 0 bases and J 3 bases; nucleotides not matched to a gene: 8.

V usage is TRBV7-9 and J usage is TRBJ2-7, with 8 bases fitting TRBD1. Germline CDR1 and CDR2: SEHNR and FQNEAQ (reference sequence). J was trimmed by 4 bases and V by 5 bases; bases with no gene match: 7. This CDR3 is 14 amino acids long. The CDR3 DNA sequence: TGTGCCAGCAGCCTGGGACAGGTAAAATACGAGCAGTACTTC. Residues: CASSLGQVKYEQYF.

The V and J genes are TRBV4-1 and TRBJ2-1, with 9 bases identical to TRBD2. CDR3 length equals 17 residues. After removal of 0 bases from V and 3 bases from J, the junction contained 6 bases not matched to a gene. Germline CDR1 reads MGHRA; CDR2 reads YSYEKL. CDR3 residues: CASSQDQGLALYNEQFF. The CDR3 nucleotides are TGCGCCAGCAGCCAAGATCAGGGACTAGCCCTCTACAATGAGCAGTTCTTC.

The rearrangement uses TRBV6-2 or TRBV6-3 and TRBJ1-5; 8 nucleotides match TRBD1. V shed 5 bases, J shed 4 bases, and the junction held 4 bases outside the gene matches. The CDR3 loop spans 14 amino acids. Germline V gene lookup returns CDR1 MNHEY and CDR2 SVGEGT. The CDR3 spells CASSKTGGNQPQHF. Written as DNA, the CDR3 is TGTGCCAGCAGTAAAACAGGGGGTAATCAGCCCCAGCATTTT.

The CDR3 DNA is TGTGCCAGTAGTCTTCGGACAGCAAATCAGCCCCAGCATTTT. Protein sequence: CASSLRTANQPQHF. The gene calls are TRBV19 and TRBJ1-5; D is possibly TRBD1 (6 bases). The V end lost 5 bases, the J end lost 4 bases, and 12 bases lay between the germline ends. CDR1 LNHDA and CDR2 SQIVND come from the germline V gene (reference sequence). The CDR3 consists of 14 residues.

The genes are TRBV27 and TRBJ1-2; D possibly corresponds to TRBD1 (6 bases). Germline CDR1 is MNHEY and CDR2 is SMNVEV (reference sequence). The CDR3 length is 13 residues. The ends were cut back, 6 bases at V and 14 bases at J, with 22 bases in the middle. CDR3 in amino acids: CASSHGRTQGGTF. CDR3 in DNA: TGTGCCAGCAGCCATGGACGCACACAGGGAGGGACCTTC.

This clone was observed a few times. For the CDR3, the DNA is TGTGCCATCAGTGAGTCAAGAGGGAGGGATGGCAATGAGCAGTTCTTC. This codes for CAISESRGRDGNEQFF. This sequence joins TRBV10-3 and TRBJ2-1; 7 nucleotides agree with TRBD2. Losses at the gene ends were 0 bases for V and 6 bases for J; bases not matched to a gene: 8. CDR3 length: 16 amino acids. Per the germline V gene, CDR1 is ENHRY and CDR2 is SYGVKD.

The V call is TRBV18, the J call TRBJ1-1; 7 bases are a match to TRBD1. Germline assignment: CDR1 KGHSH and CDR2 LQKENI. V shed 2 bases and J 1 base; nucleotides not matched to a gene: 10. The CDR3 has 17 residues. The CDR3 coding sequence is TGTGCCAGCTCACCAGGGGCGAGGGGGCTGGGGAACACTGAAGCTTTCTTT. Translation gives CASSPGARGLGNTEAFF.

J is TRBJ2-4 and V is TRBV15; the D is unclear. CDR1 is LNHNV, CDR2 YYDKDF, per germline (reference sequence). The CDR3 is 15 residues long. Between the trimmed V and J ends, which lost 0 bases and 0 bases, there was a span of 6 bases. CDR3: CATSRDLIAKNIQYF. DNA of the CDR3: TGTGCCACCAGCAGAGATCTTATAGCCAAAAACATTCAGTACTTC.

The DNA of the CDR3 is TGTGCCAGCAGCTTAGGCGAAGGCAGCGGGAGGGTCGCAGATACGCAGTATTTT. This codes for CASSLGEGSGRVADTQYF. The J gene is TRBJ2-3, the V gene TRBV7-9, with 10 bases lining up with TRBD2. Germline CDR1 and CDR2: SEHNR and FQNEAQ (reference sequence). The CDR3 has 18 residues. The junction had 11 bases not matched to a gene; V was cut back by 1 base and J by 4 bases.

This clone appeared once. This chain links TRBV10-3 with TRBJ2-1; no reliable D call. This CDR3 region has 11 residues. Germline CDR1 is ENHRY and CDR2 is SYGVKD. V was cut by 6 bases and J by 9 bases, with 9 bases left in between. The CDR3 region has the DNA TGTGCCATCAGCGATAGATTTGAGCAGTTCTTC. This codes for CAISDRFEQFF.

The chain employs TRBV5-4 and TRBJ2-7; 8 nucleotides align to TRBD1. The CDR3 has 15 amino acids. Trimming removed 0 bases from V and 3 bases from J; junction bases left unmatched: 5. The germline CDR1 and CDR2 sequences are SGHNT and YYREEE (reference sequence). CDR3 sequence (DNA): TGTGCCAGCAGCTTGGTGCCAGGGGGCCTCTACGAGCAGTACTTC. This codes for CASSLVPGGLYEQYF.

CDR3 DNA sequence: TGTGCCAGCAGCGTAGGCGGGGCCCAGACCGGGGAGCTGTTTTTT. This sequence encodes CASSVGGAQTGELFF. The chain links TRBV9 to TRBJ2-2; D perhaps matches TRBD2 (6 bases). The V gene's germline CDR1 is SGDLS and CDR2 YYNGEE. The CDR3 has 15 residues. With 0 bases removed from V and 5 bases from J, the gap between germline ends came to 11 bases.

The chain has TRBV30 and TRBJ1-6; no clear D. CDR3 length: 13 residues. Between the trimmed V and J ends, which lost 1 base and 6 bases, there was a span of 7 bases. The germline V gene encodes CDR1 GTSNPN and CDR2 SVGIG (reference sequence). Written as DNA, the CDR3 is TGTGCCTGGAGTGGGCCCCCTAATTCACCCCTCCACTTT. It encodes CAWSGPPNSPLHF.

This chain uses TRBV14 with TRBJ1-5; TRBD1 might be the D (5 bases). V lost 4 bases to trimming and J lost 3 bases, with 16 bases between them. CDR1 and CDR2 (germline): SGHDN, FVKESK. The CDR3 runs 16 residues. CDR3 amino acids: CASSPLGGGDNQPQHF. CDR3 nucleotides: TGTGCCAGCAGCCCCCTGGGGGGTGGGGACAATCAGCCCCAGCATTTT.

This chain joins TRBV7-9 and TRBJ1-6; 8 nucleotides align to TRBD1. CDR1 SEHNR and CDR2 FQNEAQ come from the germline V gene (reference sequence). This CDR3 is built from 15 residues. With 5 bases clipped from V and 7 bases from J, the junction kept 7 bases outside the gene matches. As DNA, the CDR3 is TGTGCCAGCAGCAGCCCGGGACAGGCAAATTCACCCCTCCACTTT. Protein sequence: CASSSPGQANSPLHF.

This clone came up a few times. The chain joins TRBV5-1 to TRBJ1-2; D is perhaps TRBD1 (6 bases). This CDR3 is built from 12 residues. V was cut by 4 bases and J by 8 bases, with 12 bases left in between. CDR1 is SGHRS and CDR2 is YFSETQ in the germline V gene. The CDR3 spells CASSTQGDGYTF. CDR3 DNA sequence: TGCGCCAGCAGCACACAGGGCGACGGCTACACCTTC. The variable domain in full, completed from reference TRBV5-1 and TRBJ1-2, reads KAGVTQTPRYLIKTRGQQVTLSCSPISGHRSVSWYQQTPGQGLQFLFEYFSETQRNKGNFPGRFSGRQFSNSRSEMNVSTLELGDSALYLCASSTQGDGYTFGSGTRLTVV.